This T cell receptor beta chain was observed in a study of T cell repertoires in cytomegalovirus infection (dated 2019 in TCRdb). Background for the entire study: Recently identified HLA-C-restricted CMV epitopes, whose presentation resists viral immunomodulation, were targeted by peptide stimulations together with well-studied HLA-B-restricted epitopes. Donor HLA type was relevant to the analysis, as public TCR beta signatures indicated carriage of CMV infection together with the matching HLA type. The paper as a whole reports these results and caveats: Carriers of CMV infection plus the relevant HLA type were discriminated by the cumulative frequency of public TCR beta family members in the study cohort and in an independent roughly 370-donor cohort. The ex vivo response was dominated by HLA-C-restricted CMV-specific TCR beta clonotypes, which also provided the single most frequent clonotype in two of eight donors.

Regarding this clonotype: Its antigen is not yet known. Per-nucleotide qualities are absent, and no much larger clonotype sits a single base away.

The run used an Illumina HiSeq 1500. TCRdb redid the processing of the public reads, applying fastp at Q25 and MiXCR, and retained in-frame beta chains. Rows with a matching CDR3 protein are joined into one entry that keeps the most common DNA and genes. This sample comprises tens of thousands of distinct CDR3 sequences, about 30% of them detected only once. Jointly, the top ten make up 50% to 65% of the sample. The sample's treatment or condition, from its label and the paper: in vitro stimulation with specific CMV peptide epitopes to enrich CMV-specific T cells. Including cysteine and phenylalanine, the CDR3 has 13 amino acids. Only CDR3 DNA is held: 39 bases, read in frame from base 1. Cut back by 3 bases and 3 bases, the V and J ends lie 12 bases apart. From the germline V gene (reference sequence), CDR1 is DFQATT and CDR2 is SNEGSKA.

The sequence joins TRBV20-1 to TRBJ2-7; the D region is possibly TRBD1 or TRBD2, each matching across 5 bases. This clonotype was sampled from a human donor in good health (CMV status not recorded). Some clones in this sample may be carry-over from other donors' samples. The source material was CD8+ T cells from cultured PBMCs, sampled from culture after CMV antigen stimulation. The sequence in DNA is TGCAGTGCTAGGTGGGGGTACCTCTACGAGCAGTACTTC. Protein translation: CSARWGYLYEQYF.